This note documents a single TCR delta chain sequence. This likely traces to a read error, being one base from a far larger clone. Other DNA sequences in this sample translate to the same CDR3. TCRdb re-called the reads via CATT. The sample holds about 6,900 delta-chain clones, around 2% seen once. The data originate from a study of gamma-delta chains in newborns, infants, children. On the study more broadly: Microbial exposure reportedly drives polyclonal innate γδ T cell expansion after birth.

Sequences were obtained from blood. The sequence was obtained from a child who was a newborn, infant or young child, either healthy, febrile or measles-vaccinated (not recorded which).

CDR3 nucleotide sequence: TGTGCCTGTGACACCGTGGGGGATACAGCACAGCTCTTCTTT. It codes for CACDTVGDTAQLFF. The chain carries TRDV2 and TRDJ2, with 10 bases lining up with TRDD3. This CDR3 has 14 amino acids. CDR1 and CDR2 from the germline V gene are GEAIGNYY and EKD.